This TCR beta chain originates from a study of blood T cell repertoires in COVID-19. About the research overall: Acute and convalescent COVID-19 samples came from the United States, Italy and Spain. Nucleic acid was either cDNA or gDNA, and it came from T cells, B-cell-depleted T cells, or PBMCs.

From germline, CDR1 is LNHDA and CDR2 SQIVND (reference sequence). V shed 0 bases and J 10 bases; nucleotides not matched to a gene: 9. This CDR3 is 16 amino acids long. In the original workflow: From reference gene primer amplification, estimates of nucleated cell counts were derived. Libraries were prepared by immunoSEQ multiplex PCR; TCRdb keeps only in-frame clonotypes and omits some of them. Clonal size and the V and J genes are those of that table, whereas D and trimming came from the DNA. The sample contains 100,000 or so clones, about 81% of which appear only once. The clonotype was recovered from a human donor in a cohort sampled during active COVID-19. Sequenced sample: peripheral blood. The chain is built from TRBV19 and TRBJ1-1; 12 nucleotides agree with TRBD1. CDR3 DNA sequence: TGTGCCAGTAGTATAGAGGGACAGGGGGCTCGAGTTGGAGCTTTCTTT. It encodes CASSIEGQGARVGAFF.